This T cell receptor (beta chain) was sequenced in a study of cytotoxic CD8 clonotypes in ibrutinib-treated CLL. The V gene lost 4 bases and the J gene lost 2 bases, with 16 bases spanning the gap. The CDR3 runs to 16 residues. Germline CDR1 reads SGDLS; CDR2 reads YYNGEE. Broader study findings: Different sampling times were used for sustained-remission and progressing patients.

This clone appeared once. Its matching antigen is unknown. Repertoires were generated with immunoSEQ multiplex PCR, while TCRdb's copy carries only in-frame clones and drops some. The sample yields 150,000 or so clones, around 80% seen once. The sample in question was PBMCs, obtained after 36 months of ibrutinib treatment. The gene calls are TRBV9 and TRBJ2-4, with D perhaps TRBD2 (5 bases). The sequence was collected from a human donor with chronic lymphocytic leukemia. The CDR3 protein is CASSPHPVGTKNIQYF. In DNA, the CDR3 is TGTGCCAGCAGCCCCCACCCGGTCGGGACCAAAAACATTCAGTACTTC.